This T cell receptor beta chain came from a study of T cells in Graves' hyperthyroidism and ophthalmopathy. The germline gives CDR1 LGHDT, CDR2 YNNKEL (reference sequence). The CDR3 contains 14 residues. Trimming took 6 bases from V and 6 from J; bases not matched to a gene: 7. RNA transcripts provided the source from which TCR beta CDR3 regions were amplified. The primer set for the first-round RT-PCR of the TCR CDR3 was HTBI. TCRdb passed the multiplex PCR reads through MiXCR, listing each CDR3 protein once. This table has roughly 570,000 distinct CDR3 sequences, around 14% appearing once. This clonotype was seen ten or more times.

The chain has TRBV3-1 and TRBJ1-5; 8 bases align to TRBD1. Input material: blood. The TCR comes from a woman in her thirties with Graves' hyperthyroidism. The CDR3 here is CASSGQGFSQPQHF. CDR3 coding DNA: TGTGCCAGCAGTGGACAGGGATTCTCTCAGCCCCAGCATTTT. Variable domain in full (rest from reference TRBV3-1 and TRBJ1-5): DTAVSQTPKYLVTQMGNDKSIKCEQNLGHDTMYWYKQDSKKFLKIMFSYNNKELIINETVPNRFSPKSPDKAHLNLHINSLELGDSAVYFCASSGQGFSQPQHFGDGTRLSIL.